This T cell receptor (beta chain) was sequenced for a study of cytomegalovirus exposure and HLA in healthy donors. Use of 60 Vbeta and 13 Jbeta primers characterized the PCR. Produced via immunoSEQ multiplex PCR; TCRdb's table is partial and in-frame only. This sample has approximately 75,000 clones, with around 64% found just once. This clone has a handful of counts. From germline, CDR1 is SGHTA and CDR2 FQGNSA. V was trimmed by 3 bases and J by 0 bases, leaving 14 bases between them. This CDR3 is built from 16 residues. Sequencing was done on a sample of PBMCs. The chain uses TRBV7-2 and TRBJ1-2, with D possibly matching TRBD1 (5 bases). The sequence was collected from a man aged 40-49 years in good health and CMV-seropositive. CDR3 nucleotide sequence: TGTGCCAGCAGCTTTTATTCGGACATCTCTAACTATGGCTACACCTTC. Amino acids: CASSFYSDISNYGYTF.